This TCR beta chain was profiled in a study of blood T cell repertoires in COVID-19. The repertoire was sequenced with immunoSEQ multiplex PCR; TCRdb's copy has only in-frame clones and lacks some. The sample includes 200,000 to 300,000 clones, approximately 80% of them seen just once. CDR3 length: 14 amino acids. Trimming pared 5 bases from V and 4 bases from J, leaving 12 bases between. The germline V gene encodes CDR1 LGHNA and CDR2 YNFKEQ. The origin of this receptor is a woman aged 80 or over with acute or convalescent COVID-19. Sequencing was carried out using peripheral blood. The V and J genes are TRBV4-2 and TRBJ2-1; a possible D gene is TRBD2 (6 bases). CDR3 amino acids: CASSVREPYNEQFF. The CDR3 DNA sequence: TGTGCCAGCAGCGTCCGGGAGCCTTACAATGAGCAGTTCTTC.